This entry lists 12 T cell receptor beta chains sequenced from one sample in a study of early T cells in non-severe SARS-CoV-2 infection. TCRdb passed the 5' RACE reads through MiXCR, listing each CDR3 protein once. This repertoire shows fewer than 50,000 distinct CDR3 sequences, about 6% found once; its top ten account for 2.5% to 3%. The source material was whole blood, sampled at baseline. These receptors originate from an adult who was a healthcare worker with PCR-confirmed SARS-CoV-2 infection or an uninfected control (not recorded which).

In its sample, this clonotype was seen a few times. This sequence joins TRBV18 and TRBJ2-7; unclear D gene. Trimming stripped 2 bases from V and 3 bases from J, with 14 bases between. The germline gives CDR1 KGHSH, CDR2 LQKENI. The CDR3 totals 15 residues. CDR3: CASSPSQSQRYEQYF. For the CDR3, the DNA is TGTGCCAGCTCACCATCGCAGAGCCAACGCTACGAGCAGTACTTC.

This clonotype appeared a few times. This chain joins TRBV6-5 and TRBJ2-5, with 9 bases that match TRBD2. V dropped 6 bases and J dropped 2; count of bases not matched to a gene: 7. The CDR3 has 15 amino acids. CDR1 and CDR2 from the germline V gene are MNHEY and SVGAGI. This CDR3 reads CASREAGGEQETQYF. CDR3 sequence (DNA): TGTGCCAGCAGGGAAGCGGGGGGTGAACAAGAGACCCAGTACTTC.

The chain is built from TRBV6-2 or TRBV6-3 and TRBJ2-1, with 7 bases identical to TRBD2. With V trimmed by 10 bases and J by 3 bases, 12 bases remained unmatched. CDR1 and CDR2 from the germline V gene are MNHEY and SVGEGT. The length of the CDR3 is 15 residues. The CDR3 spells CATRVGGTLYNEQFF. For the CDR3, the DNA is TGTGCCACCCGCGTCGGGGGGACCCTCTACAATGAGCAGTTCTTC.

This clonotype was recorded a few times. The chain has TRBV29-1 and TRBJ2-1; 8 nucleotides agree with TRBD2. J was trimmed by 3 bases and V by 3 bases; bases with no gene match: 7. Germline V gives CDR1 SQVTM, CDR2 ANQGSEA. The CDR3 sequence is 15 residues long. The CDR3 reads CSVDPAGGYYNEQFF. The CDR3 DNA follows: TGCAGCGTTGATCCCGCGGGGGGATACTACAATGAGCAGTTCTTC.

Ten or more counts support this clonotype. The chain links TRBV6-1 to TRBJ2-3; TRBD2 matches 12 bases. The length of the CDR3 is 16 residues. Per germline, CDR1 MNHNS and CDR2 SASEGT. V shed 4 bases, J shed 6 bases, and the junction held 8 bases outside the gene matches. The DNA for the CDR3 is TGTGCCAGCAGTGCCCGGACTAGCGGGACTCTGGATACGCAGTATTTT. Protein: CASSARTSGTLDTQYF.

The table lists this clonotype with many counts. J is TRBJ2-3 and V is TRBV12-3 or TRBV12-4; 9 bases fit TRBD2. After removal of 6 bases from V and 5 bases from J, the junction contained 6 bases not matched to a gene. The CDR3 is 14 residues long. The CDR3 here is CASRRGGAKDTQYF. In nucleotides, the CDR3 is TGTGCCAGCAGGCGCGGGGGGGCCAAAGATACGCAGTATTTT.

The chain employs TRBV7-2 and TRBJ1-1; 7 bases agree with TRBD1. The V gene end was trimmed by 1 base and the J gene end by 0 bases; junction bases not matched to a gene: 2. This CDR3 contains 15 residues. Looked up from germline, CDR1 is SGHTA and CDR2 is FQGNSA. The CDR3 nucleotides are TGTGCCAGCAGCTTAGGGAGGGGGCTGAACACTGAAGCTTTCTTT. Its protein product is CASSLGRGLNTEAFF.

This clonotype showed up many times. The chain is built from TRBV5-4 and TRBJ1-2; D is unclear. CDR1 is SGHNT, CDR2 YYREEE, per germline (reference sequence). This CDR3 is built from 13 residues. Trimming took 4 bases from V and 1 from J, leaving 8 bases between them. For the CDR3, the DNA is TGTGCCAGCAGCCCCGAGTTTAACTATGGCTACACCTTC. Residues: CASSPEFNYGYTF.

This clonotype was seen many times. The V and J genes are TRBV11-2 and TRBJ2-4, with D perhaps being TRBD1 or TRBD2 (5 bases each). Germline CDR1 is SGHAT and CDR2 is FQNNGV. The CDR3 runs to 16 residues. Trimming pared 4 bases from V and 1 base from J, leaving 14 bases between. The CDR3 coding sequence is TGTGCCAGCAGCTCCGTCGGGGCAGGGGCCAAAAACATTCAGTACTTC. This encodes CASSSVGAGAKNIQYF.

Worth noting for this clonotype: A much larger clone is a single base away; this may be a read error. The chain carries TRBV2 and TRBJ1-2; D may be TRBD1 (5 bases). This CDR3 has 12 residues. Per the germline V gene, CDR1 is SNHLY and CDR2 is FYNNEI. Trimming shortened V by 5 bases and J by 4 bases, and 8 bases separated the two germline ends. CDR3 DNA sequence: TGTGCCAGCAGTCGGCAGGGCTATGGCTACACCTTC. Translated: CASSRQGYGYTF.

In its sample, this clonotype was seen many times. The gene calls are TRBV29-1 and TRBJ1-1; 10 bases fit TRBD1. The CDR3 extends over 14 amino acids. The germline gives CDR1 SQVTM, CDR2 ANQGSEA. V was pared by 4 bases and J by 6 bases, with 8 bases of the junction left unmatched. The CDR3 DNA reads as TGCAGCGTTGGAGGCGGGACAGGGGCCTCTGAAGCTTTCTTT. Protein: CSVGGGTGASEAFF. The full variable domain, in which reference TRBV29-1 and TRBJ1-1 provide the parts outside the CDR3, is SAVISQKPSRDICQRGTSLTIQCQVDSQVTMMFWYRQQPGQSLTLIATANQGSEATYESGFVIDKFPISRPNLTFSTLTVSNMSPEDSSIYLCSVGGGTGASEAFFGQGTRLTVV.

The genes are TRBV27 and TRBJ2-7, with 7 bases matching TRBD1. Germline-derived CDR1 and CDR2 are MNHEY and SMNVEV (reference sequence). The trim removed 5 bases at V and 3 bases at J, leaving 16 bases unmatched. CDR3 size: 17 residues. DNA for the CDR3: TGTGCCAGCAGTCCCGCGGCCCTAGGACAGGCTTTCTACGAGCAGTACTTC. Encoded protein: CASSPAALGQAFYEQYF.